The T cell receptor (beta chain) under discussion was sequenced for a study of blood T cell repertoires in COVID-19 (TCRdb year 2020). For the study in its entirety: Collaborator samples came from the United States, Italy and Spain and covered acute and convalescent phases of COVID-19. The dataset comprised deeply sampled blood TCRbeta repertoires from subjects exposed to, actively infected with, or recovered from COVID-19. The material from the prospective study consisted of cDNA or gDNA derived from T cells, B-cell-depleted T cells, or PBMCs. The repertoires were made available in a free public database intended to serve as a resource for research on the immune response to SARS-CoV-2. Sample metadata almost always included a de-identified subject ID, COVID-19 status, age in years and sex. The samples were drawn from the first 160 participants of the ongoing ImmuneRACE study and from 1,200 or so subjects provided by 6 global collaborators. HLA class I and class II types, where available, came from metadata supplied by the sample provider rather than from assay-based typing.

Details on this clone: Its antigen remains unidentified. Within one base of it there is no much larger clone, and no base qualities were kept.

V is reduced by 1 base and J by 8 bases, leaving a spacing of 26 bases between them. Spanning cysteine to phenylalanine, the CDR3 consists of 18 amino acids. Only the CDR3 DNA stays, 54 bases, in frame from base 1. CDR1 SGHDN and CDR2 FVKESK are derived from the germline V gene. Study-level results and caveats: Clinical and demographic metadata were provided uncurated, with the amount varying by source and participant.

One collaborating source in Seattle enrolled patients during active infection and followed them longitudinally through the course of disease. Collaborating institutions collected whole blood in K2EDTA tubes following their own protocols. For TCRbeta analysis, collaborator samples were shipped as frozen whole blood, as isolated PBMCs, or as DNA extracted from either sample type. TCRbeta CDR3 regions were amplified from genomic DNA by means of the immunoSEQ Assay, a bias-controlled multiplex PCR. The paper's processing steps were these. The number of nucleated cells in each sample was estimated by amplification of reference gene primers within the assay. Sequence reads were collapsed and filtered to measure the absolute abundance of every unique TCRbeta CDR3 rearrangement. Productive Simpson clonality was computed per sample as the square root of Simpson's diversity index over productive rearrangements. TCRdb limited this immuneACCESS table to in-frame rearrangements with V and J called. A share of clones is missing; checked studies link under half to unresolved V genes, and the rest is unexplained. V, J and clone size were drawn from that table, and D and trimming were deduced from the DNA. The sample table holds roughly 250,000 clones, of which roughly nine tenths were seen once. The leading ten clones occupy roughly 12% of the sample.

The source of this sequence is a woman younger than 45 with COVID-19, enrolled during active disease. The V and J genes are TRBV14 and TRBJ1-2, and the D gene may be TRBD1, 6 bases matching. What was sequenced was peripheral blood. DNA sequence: TGTGCCAGCAGCCAAGGAAGGGGGAATTTCCGCCAGACTGGGGGCTACACCTTC. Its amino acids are CASSQGRGNFRQTGGYTF. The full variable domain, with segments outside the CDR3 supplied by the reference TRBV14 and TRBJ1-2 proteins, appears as EAGVTQFPSHSVIEKGQTVTLRCDPISGHDNLYWYRRVMGKEIKFLLHFVKESKQDESGMPNNRFLAERTGGTYSTLKVQPAELEDSGVYFCASSQGRGNFRQTGGYTFGSGTRLTVV.